This entry concerns a single TCR beta chain. The data derive from a study of T-cell memory formation after mild COVID-19. Study overall: Across donors, TCR clusters were largely donor specific.

TCRdb fed the 5' RACE reads into MiXCR, producing one record per CDR3 protein. Counted here are 92,000 or so distinct CDR3 sequences, more than 10% occurring once; the ten biggest clones make up 27%. This CDR3 spans 15 amino acids. Germline CDR1 is MRHNA and CDR2 is SNTAGT. The trim removed 4 bases at V and 3 bases at J, leaving 0 bases unmatched. V gene TRBV6-4 combines with J gene TRBJ2-1, with 13 bases matching TRBD2. The origin of this receptor is an adult woman who had mild COVID-19 (a few samples of this study predate the infection). Cell type and time point are not known. The specimen was PBMCs or a T cell subset sorted from them (not recorded which). The CDR3 nucleotides read TGTGCCAGCAGTGGGACTAGCGGGGGCTACAATGAGCAGTTCTTC. As protein: CASSGTSGGYNEQFF.